One and the same sample provided the 17 T cell receptor beta chains below, sequenced in a study of cytomegalovirus exposure and HLA in healthy donors (dated by TCRdb to about 2017). Library prep was done by the immunoSEQ multiplex PCR assay. For the multiplex PCR, a mixture combining 60 forward primers for TCR Vbeta segments and 13 reverse primers for TCR Jbeta segments was used. TCRdb holds this immuneACCESS table with in-frame rearrangements only. Some clones are missing; in checked studies, unresolved V genes explain under half, and the rest has no known cause. The sample includes approximately 93,000 clones, with 75% to 80% observed a single time. The ten largest clones capture 3.8% of the sample. Material for sequencing was PBMCs. These receptors all come from a woman aged 40 to 50 in good health and CMV-seronegative.

The DNA of the CDR3 is TGCGCCAGCAGCCATGGGACTGGCAACGAGCAGTACTTC. Residues: CASSHGTGNEQYF. V is TRBV4-3 and J is TRBJ2-7; tentative D call: TRBD2 (6 bases). CDR1 and CDR2 from the germline V gene are LGHNA and YSLEER. This CDR3 is 13 amino acids long. Trimming cost V 3 bases and J 5 bases, with 11 bases left between them.

This clone was observed a few times. The chain joins TRBV5-8 to TRBJ1-1, with 10 bases aligning to TRBD1. CDR1 and CDR2 from the germline V gene are SGHTS and YDEGEE. The CDR3 sequence is 16 residues long. Losses at the gene ends were 4 bases for V and 4 bases for J; bases not matched to a gene: 10. CDR3 sequence: CASSPGTGAAGTEAFF. CDR3 coding DNA: TGTGCCAGCAGCCCCGGGACAGGGGCGGCGGGCACTGAAGCTTTCTTT.

The J gene is TRBJ1-2, the V gene TRBV30; possible D gene TRBD1, 6 bases. The CDR3 loop spans 13 amino acids. The germline V gene has CDR1 GTSNPN and CDR2 SVGIG (reference sequence). Deletions cut 4 bases from V and 5 bases from J, with 14 bases between. The CDR3 DNA sequence: TGTGCCTGGAACGGACAGAAGAGATATGGCTACACCTTC. This encodes CAWNGQKRYGYTF. The entire variable domain, with the rest obtained from reference TRBV30 and TRBJ1-2, is as follows: SQTIHQWPATLVQPVGSPLSLECTVEGTSNPNLYWYRQAAGRGLQLLFYSVGIGQISSEVPQNLSASRPQDRQFILSSKKLLLSDSGFYLCAWNGQKRYGYTFGSGTRLTVV.

The V and J genes are TRBV14 and TRBJ2-7; TRBD1 matches 8 bases. The CDR3 totals 15 residues. The J segment lost 0 bases and the V segment lost 1 base, leaving 2 bases of the junction unmatched. Per germline, CDR1 SGHDN and CDR2 FVKESK. CDR3: CASSQGDRTSYEQYF. As DNA, the CDR3 is TGTGCCAGCAGCCAAGGGGACAGGACCTCCTACGAGCAGTACTTC.

The V call is TRBV21-1, the J call TRBJ1-1; TRBD1 is the table's D call, not checked against the DNA. TRBV21-1 is labeled a pseudogene. The CDR3 has 15 amino acids. CDR3 sequence reads: CASKDSPRGDTEAFF. CDR3 nucleotides: TGTGCCAGCAAGGACAGCCCCAGGGGAGACACTGAAGCTTTCTTT.

The chain combines TRBV6-5 with TRBJ1-5; 7 bases agree with TRBD1. The CDR3 extends over 15 amino acids. The germline V gene encodes CDR1 MNHEY and CDR2 SVGAGI. With V trimmed by 5 bases and J by 1 base, 5 bases remained unmatched. Written as DNA, the CDR3 is TGTGCCAGCAGTAATGACAGGGAGAGCAATCAGCCCCAGCATTTT. Protein: CASSNDRESNQPQHF.

The V call is TRBV30, the J call TRBJ1-5; 7 nucleotides align to TRBD1. The CDR3 is made up of 17 amino acids. Losses at the gene ends were 3 bases for V and 4 bases for J; bases not matched to a gene: 15. CDR1 and CDR2 from the germline V gene are GTSNPN and SVGIG (reference sequence). Written as DNA, the CDR3 is TGTGCCTGGAGCGGCATTTTATCCGGGACAGCAAATCAGCCCCAGCATTTT. Translated: CAWSGILSGTANQPQHF.

This rearrangement joins TRBV7-8 to TRBJ1-5, with D unresolved. Per the germline V gene, CDR1 is SGHVS and CDR2 is FQNEAQ. V lost 5 bases to trimming and J lost 6 bases, with 29 bases between them. This CDR3 contains 19 residues. The CDR3 is CASSPGLPRTDHGSQPQHF. CDR3 nucleotide sequence: TGTGCCAGCAGCCCGGGTCTCCCAAGGACGGACCATGGGAGTCAGCCCCAGCATTTT.

The chain employs TRBV18 and TRBJ1-5, with D possibly TRBD1 on 5 matching bases. The V and J ends lost 6 bases and 5 bases respectively, with 11 bases between them. This CDR3 has 13 residues. CDR1 is KGHSH, CDR2 LQKENI, per germline. The CDR3 sequence: CASSPGGDQPQHF. The CDR3 nucleotides read TGTGCCAGCTCCCCCGGGGGGGATCAGCCCCAGCATTTT.

The chain has TRBV18 and TRBJ2-1, with TRBD2 matching 12 bases. This CDR3 spans 14 amino acids. Germline assignment: CDR1 KGHSH and CDR2 LQKENI. V lost 6 bases to trimming and J lost 4 bases; unmatched junction nucleotides: 1. The CDR3 region has the DNA TGTGCCAGCTCCCTAGCGGGGGGGTACAATGAGCAGTTCTTC. This codes for CASSLAGGYNEQFF.

The genes are TRBV7-2 and TRBJ2-7, with D possibly being TRBD1 (5 bases). Germline loops: CDR1 SGHTA, CDR2 FQGNSA. The CDR3 is made up of 13 amino acids. Trimming left V 1 base short and J 4 bases short, with 8 bases between. CDR3 in DNA: TGTGCCAGCAGCTTAGGGACAATTTACGAGCAGTACTTC. Protein product: CASSLGTIYEQYF.

This chain connects TRBV5-1 to TRBJ2-5; D is uncertain. V was trimmed by 0 bases and J by 4 bases, leaving 7 bases between them. The CDR3 totals 13 residues. Germline loops: CDR1 SGHRS, CDR2 YFSETQ. In DNA, the CDR3 is TGCGCCAGCAGCTTGGCGTCCCGAGAGACCCAGTACTTC. Its translation is CASSLASRETQYF.

This clone was seen a few times. The chain uses TRBV10-3 and TRBJ1-5; TRBD1 is a possible D gene (5 bases). Trimming took 3 bases from V and 0 from J, leaving 9 bases between them. CDR3 length: 15 residues. Germline CDR1 is ENHRY and CDR2 is SYGVKD. Here the CDR3 DNA reads TGTGCCATCAGTGAAGGGCAGGGTAGCAATCAGCCCCAGCATTTT. This codes for CAISEGQGSNQPQHF.

The chain uses TRBV27 and TRBJ2-7; 8 positions match TRBD2. The CDR3 length is 13 residues. Germline V CDR1 and CDR2: MNHEY, SMNVEV (reference sequence). Unmatched junction bases numbered 2, after V lost 3 bases and J lost 4 bases. The CDR3 DNA reads as TGTGCCAGCAGTTTCCCGGGGGGGTACGAGCAGTACTTC. This codes for CASSFPGGYEQYF.

The rearrangement joins TRBV5-1 to TRBJ2-2; 9 bases are a match to TRBD1. The CDR3 is made up of 16 amino acids. V was pared by 5 bases and J by 6 bases, with 11 bases of the junction left unmatched. Germline V CDR1 and CDR2: SGHRS, YFSETQ. In nucleotides, the CDR3 is TGCGCCAGCAGGACCTCCGGGACAGGGAATTCCGGGGAGCTGTTTTTT. Translated, it gives CASRTSGTGNSGELFF.

In this sample, this clone turned up a few times. V usage is TRBV6-1 and J usage is TRBJ1-2; 12 positions match TRBD1. The CDR3 has 16 amino acids. The V gene end was trimmed by 1 base and the J gene end by 8 bases; junction bases not matched to a gene: 8. CDR1 and CDR2 (germline): MNHNS, SASEGT. CDR3 coding DNA: TGTGCCAGCAGTGAAGGCGGGACAGGGGGCTTGGTAGGCTACACCTTC. Translating gives CASSEGGTGGLVGYTF.

In its sample, this clone was seen once. This chain uses TRBV7-3 with TRBJ1-5; 7 bases align to TRBD1. This CDR3 is 14 amino acids long. CDR1 SGHTA and CDR2 FQGTGA come from the germline V gene. The V and J ends lost 4 bases and 2 bases, in that order; junction bases with no gene match: 2. The CDR3 here is CASSSDRGNQPQHF. The CDR3 nucleotides read TGTGCCAGCAGCTCCGACAGGGGCAATCAGCCCCAGCATTTT.